This T cell receptor beta chain was recovered during a study of T cells in Graves' hyperthyroidism and ophthalmopathy. Amplification yielded TCR beta CDR3 regions, with RNA transcripts as the source. First-round RT-PCR with HTBI primers amplified the TCR CDR3 region. One entry per CDR3 protein results from TCRdb running MiXCR on the multiplex PCR reads. This table has about 400,000 distinct CDR3 sequences, roughly 13% appearing once. The sample holds many counts of this clonotype. From 10 ml of fresh peripheral blood, PBMCs were isolated. The specimen sequenced was blood. This TCR derives from a woman aged 18-35 years with Graves' hyperthyroidism.

CDR3 amino acids: CSVETGTDTQYF. CDR3 coding DNA: TGCAGCGTTGAGACAGGCACAGATACGCAGTATTTT. The V gene is TRBV29-1, the J gene TRBJ2-3, with D possibly matching TRBD1 (5 bases). This CDR3 comprises 12 residues. V was pared by 3 bases and J by 1 base, with 5 bases between. CDR1 is SQVTM, CDR2 ANQGSEA, per germline.